Below, one T cell receptor (beta chain) is given with its context. This clone was observed a single time. The clone's antigen remains unknown. Base qualities were left out, and no much larger clone turns up one base away. Per the germline V gene (reference sequence), SEHNR is the CDR1 and FQNEAQ is the CDR2. The CDR3 holds 13 amino acids from the cysteine to the phenylalanine. The read is trimmed to its CDR3 DNA, 39 bases read in frame from base 1. Relative to germline, V is 1 base shorter and J is 2 bases shorter, with 6 bases between their ends. The immunoSEQ Assay, a bias-controlled multiplex PCR, was used to amplify TCRbeta CDR3 regions from genomic DNA. For the original study's pipeline: Within the assay, amplification of reference gene primers was used to estimate how many nucleated cells each sample contained. To quantify the absolute abundance of each unique TCRbeta CDR3 rearrangement, sequence reads were collapsed and filtered. For each sample, productive Simpson clonality was calculated as the square root of Simpson's diversity index across productive rearrangements. Here the immuneACCESS table is served through TCRdb, limited to in-frame sequences with V and J called. Missing clones are a known gap in these copies; in checked studies unresolved V genes cover under half, and the rest lacks a known reason. That table is the source of V, J and clone size, and D and trimming were worked out from the DNA. The sample contains 120,000 to 150,000 clones, 84% of them found a single time. The ten largest clones take up less than 7% of the sample.

In the prospective study, participants were 18 to 89 years old, resided in fewer than 25 geographic areas of the United States, and were enrolled through a virtual design. Cohort assignment in the prospective study relied on participant-reported clinical history from a screening survey and a study questionnaire. Mobile phlebotomists in the prospective study collected whole blood, serum and a nasopharyngeal or oropharyngeal swab from every participant. Prospective study participants could optionally give additional blood draws and questionnaires over an approximately two-month period. Before DNA extraction, blood samples from the prospective study were shipped at room temperature or frozen. These data are taken from a study of blood T cell repertoires in COVID-19 (TCRdb year 2020). Study-level background: The collaborator samples originated in the United States, Italy and Spain and spanned the acute and convalescent phases of COVID-19. The material from the prospective study consisted of cDNA or gDNA derived from T cells, B-cell-depleted T cells, or PBMCs. Subjects who had been exposed to COVID-19, were actively infected with it, or had recovered from it provided the deeply sampled blood TCRbeta repertoires that made up the dataset. A freely available public database, intended as a resource for researchers studying the immune response to SARS-CoV-2, is where the repertoires were released. Samples came from the ongoing ImmuneRACE study (first 160 participants) plus 1,254 subjects from 6 global collaborators. Sample metadata almost always included a de-identified subject ID, COVID-19 status, age in years and sex. Where HLA class I and class II types were available, the types were taken from metadata supplied by the sample provider, not from assay-based typing.

What the research found in general, with its limitations: How much clinical and demographic metadata was included differed by source and by participant, and the metadata was provided uncurated.

The rearranged chain carries TRBV7-9 and TRBJ2-7; there is no confident call for the D gene. This TCR came from a man in his forties or fifties with acute COVID-19. The specimen was PBMCs or T cells enriched from blood (not recorded which). The DNA reads as follows: TGTGCCAGCAGCTTAGTTATTCCCTACGAGCAGTACTTC. This encodes CASSLVIPYEQYF.